Presented here are 26 T cell receptor beta chains from one specimen sequenced in a study of T cells in Graves' hyperthyroidism and ophthalmopathy. From RNA transcripts, TCR beta CDR3 regions were amplified. HTBI primers were employed in a first-round RT-PCR of the TCR CDR3. Via MiXCR, TCRdb re-called the multiplex PCR reads, giving one row per CDR3 protein. The table has a few hundred thousand distinct CDR3 sequences, around 13% seen once. What was sequenced was blood. These receptors all come from a woman in her thirties with Graves' ophthalmopathy.

This CDR3 is CAILRGESNQPQHF. CDR3 DNA sequence: TGTGCCATCTTACGGGGAGAAAGCAATCAGCCCCAGCATTTT. V is TRBV27 and J is TRBJ1-5; no reliable D call. Trimming stripped 10 bases from V and 1 base from J, with 14 bases between. There are 14 residues in the CDR3. The germline V gene encodes CDR1 MNHEY and CDR2 SMNVEV (reference sequence).

This clonotype was counted many times. The chain joins TRBV20-1 to TRBJ2-1; TRBD1 is a possible D gene (6 bases). This CDR3 is built from 13 residues. The ends were cut back, 5 bases at V and 10 bases at J, with 18 bases in the middle. The V gene's germline CDR1 is DFQATT and CDR2 SNEGSKA (reference sequence). The CDR3 bases are TGCAGTGCTGAGGACAGAGCCCTTCTCGAGCAGTTCTTC. This codes for CSAEDRALLEQFF.

This clonotype was counted at least ten times. This chain links TRBV6-1 with TRBJ2-3; no clear D gene. Germline V gives CDR1 MNHNS, CDR2 SASEGT. The CDR3 has 14 residues. V lost 2 bases to trimming and J lost 4 bases, with 10 bases between them. CDR3 region: CASSERHVADTQYF. The DNA for the CDR3 is TGTGCCAGCAGTGAAAGGCATGTGGCAGATACGCAGTATTTT.

Only a few counts were recorded for this clonotype. The V call is TRBV9, the J call TRBJ2-1, with D possibly called TRBD1 or TRBD2 (7 bases each). V lost 4 bases to trimming and J lost 2 bases, with 19 bases between them. The CDR3 is 17 residues long. CDR1 is SGDLS and CDR2 is YYNGEE in the germline V gene. The CDR3 protein is CASSPSGGGSPYNEQFF. The CDR3 DNA sequence: TGTGCCAGCAGCCCCTCAGGGGGGGGCAGCCCCTACAATGAGCAGTTCTTC.

This clonotype was counted at least ten times. The chain is built from TRBV18 and TRBJ1-1, with 8 bases aligning to TRBD1. Looked up from germline, CDR1 is KGHSH and CDR2 is LQKENI. Trimming took 8 bases from V and 5 from J; bases not matched to a gene: 16. The CDR3 totals 16 residues. CDR3 amino acids: CASRPFSDRVGTEAFF. CDR3 sequence (DNA): TGTGCCAGCCGCCCCTTTTCGGACAGGGTGGGTACTGAAGCTTTCTTT.

This clonotype was picked up many times. The rearrangement uses TRBV29-1 and TRBJ2-2; TRBD1 agrees at 8 bases. With V trimmed by 3 bases and J by 6 bases, 3 bases remained unmatched. The CDR3 covers 13 residues. The V gene's germline CDR1 is SQVTM and CDR2 ANQGSEA. CDR3 sequence: CSVDQGAAGELFF. The CDR3, as DNA: TGCAGCGTTGATCAGGGGGCAGCCGGGGAGCTGTTTTTT.

This clonotype was recorded at least ten times. The CDR3: CASTRLAGGFYEQFF. The CDR3 region has the DNA TGTGCCAGCACCCGACTAGCGGGGGGGTTTTATGAGCAGTTCTTC. The genes are TRBV28 and TRBJ2-1; the match to TRBD2 covers 14 bases. The CDR3 is 15 amino acids. From germline, CDR1 is MDHEN and CDR2 SYDVKM. After removal of 7 bases from V and 8 bases from J, the junction contained 7 bases not matched to a gene.

The chain employs TRBV4-1 and TRBJ1-1, with 9 bases fitting TRBD1. J lost 5 bases, V lost 0 bases, and 4 bases had no gene match. The CDR3 has 15 amino acids. Germline V gives CDR1 MGHRA, CDR2 YSYEKL. CDR3 in amino acids: CASSQELTGGTEAFF. The CDR3 DNA is TGCGCCAGCAGCCAAGAATTGACAGGGGGGACTGAAGCTTTCTTT.

This chain uses TRBV10-3 with TRBJ1-2; 7 positions agree with TRBD1. The CDR3 contains 16 residues. CDR1 and CDR2 from the germline V gene are ENHRY and SYGVKD. V lost 7 bases, J lost 7 bases, and 18 bases stayed unmatched. CDR3 coding DNA: TGTGCCATCATGAGTGGGGGAGAGACAGGGACGTTTGGCTACACCTTC. It encodes CAIMSGGETGTFGYTF.

This clonotype was counted ten times or more. The chain couples TRBV12-3 or TRBV12-4 to TRBJ2-5; 11 bases line up with TRBD2. Trimming at V came to 3 bases and at J to 5 bases, leaving 17 bases not matched to a gene. This CDR3 comprises 19 residues. This CDR3 is CASSLALAGGLNMVETQYF. DNA for the CDR3: TGTGCCAGCAGTTTGGCCCTAGCGGGGGGCCTCAACATGGTGGAGACCCAGTACTTC.

This clonotype has a handful of counts. Here the CDR3 reads CASSQEFLASQETQYF. CDR3 nucleotide sequence: TGTGCCAGCAGCCAAGAGTTCCTAGCCTCACAAGAGACCCAGTACTTC. V is TRBV5-5 and J is TRBJ2-5; D might be TRBD2 (5 bases). Germline CDR1 and CDR2: SGHKS and YYEKEE (reference sequence). Trimming took off 4 bases at V and 2 bases at J, with 18 bases between the two ends. CDR3 size: 16 residues.

This clonotype was recorded many times. The CDR3 DNA is TGTGCCACCAGTGATGACAGGGCTGTGGGAAACGGGGAGCTGTTTTTT. The encoded protein is CATSDDRAVGNGELFF. The rearrangement joins TRBV24-1 to TRBJ2-2; 7 bases map to TRBD1. Trimming at V came to 3 bases and at J to 7 bases, leaving 10 bases not matched to a gene. The CDR3 spans 16 residues. Germline V gene lookup returns CDR1 KGHDR and CDR2 SFDVKD.

This clonotype appeared many times. This chain connects TRBV28 to TRBJ1-2, with a possible D match to TRBD1 (6 bases). CDR1 and CDR2 from the germline V gene are MDHEN and SYDVKM. The CDR3 sequence is 13 residues long. Trimming shortened V by 2 bases and J by 7 bases, and 11 bases separated the two germline ends. The DNA of the CDR3 is TGTGCCAGCAGTTTACTACAGGGTGGTGGCTACACCTTC. This sequence encodes CASSLLQGGGYTF.

This clonotype has more than one count but fewer than ten. A much more abundant neighbour one base away suggests this may be a read error. The CDR3 does not close with the conserved phenylalanine or tryptophan, likely indicating a read error. The CDR3 coding sequence is TGTGCCAGCAGTTTATTTGCAGGGGGCGTGAGTCAGCCCCAGCATCTT. It encodes CASSLFAGGVSQPQHL. V usage is TRBV28 and J usage is TRBJ1-5; 8 bases line up with TRBD1. V lost 1 base to trimming and J lost 6 bases; unmatched junction nucleotides: 8. The germline V gene encodes CDR1 MDHEN and CDR2 SYDVKM. The CDR3 runs 16 residues.

There are many counts of this clonotype. This chain connects TRBV18 to TRBJ1-1, with D uncertain. Trimming pared 1 base from V and 7 bases from J, leaving 7 bases between. Germline CDR1 and CDR2: KGHSH and LQKENI. The CDR3 extends over 12 amino acids. CDR3 DNA sequence: TGTGCCAGCTCACCACGACGGGATGAAGCTTTCTTT. Translating gives CASSPRRDEAFF.

On this clonotype itself: In this CDR3 the conserved last residue, phenylalanine or tryptophan, is missing, so a read error is likely. The chain recombines TRBV6-1 with TRBJ2-7; TRBD2 matches at 7 bases. Germline V gives CDR1 MNHNS, CDR2 SASEGT. Unmatched junction bases numbered 13, after V lost 5 bases and J lost 6 bases. The CDR3 length is 15 residues. This CDR3 is CASSLYGVGGVEQYL. As DNA, the CDR3 is TGTGCCAGCAGTCTTTATGGGGTGGGGGGGGTCGAGCAGTACCTC.

This clonotype was counted ten times or more. The chain combines TRBV12-3 or TRBV12-4 with TRBJ1-3; TRBD1 agrees at 9 bases. The ends lost 4 bases at V and 6 bases at J; junction bases unmatched: 4. The CDR3 runs 14 residues. DNA for the CDR3: TGTGCCAGCAGTTGGACAGGGGTAGAAAACACCATATATTTT. This encodes CASSWTGVENTIYF.

This clonotype was observed at least ten times. The J gene is TRBJ2-7, the V gene TRBV27, with 9 bases lining up with TRBD2. The germline CDR1 and CDR2 sequences are MNHEY and SMNVEV (reference sequence). After removal of 3 bases from V and 7 bases from J, the junction contained 4 bases not matched to a gene. The CDR3 runs to 13 residues. CDR3 sequence reads: CASSFTAGGEQYF. The CDR3 nucleotides are TGTGCCAGCAGTTTCACCGCGGGGGGGGAGCAGTACTTC.

V is TRBV20-1 and J is TRBJ2-2, with 7 bases identical to TRBD2. Per the germline V gene, CDR1 is DFQATT and CDR2 is SNEGSKA (reference sequence). The CDR3 length is 15 residues. Germline trimming cut 1 base from V and 7 bases from J; bases unmatched to any gene: 9. CDR3 residues: CSARGGRGEGGELFF. CDR3 DNA: TGCAGTGCTAGAGGAGGACGGGGGGAGGGCGGGGAGCTGTTTTTT.

This clonotype has ten or more counts. V usage is TRBV14 and J usage is TRBJ1-5; no clear D gene. Per the germline V gene, CDR1 is SGHDN and CDR2 is FVKESK. The CDR3 is made up of 16 amino acids. Trimming cost V 0 bases and J 4 bases, with 13 bases left between them. Here the CDR3 reads CASSQDRGIGNQPQHF. The CDR3 nucleotides are TGTGCCAGCAGCCAAGATCGGGGTATTGGGAATCAGCCCCAGCATTTT.

This clonotype was detected ten times or more. The chain has TRBV7-2 and TRBJ2-3; 11 bases are shared with TRBD2. The CDR3 runs 15 residues. The ends lost 2 bases at V and 4 bases at J; junction bases unmatched: 2. Germline CDR1 is SGHTA and CDR2 is FQGNSA. Here the CDR3 reads CASSLFSGGADTQYF. In DNA, the CDR3 is TGTGCCAGCAGCTTATTTAGCGGGGGGGCAGATACGCAGTATTTT.

This clonotype was seen at least ten times. The chain has TRBV6-1 and TRBJ2-7, with D possibly being TRBD1 or TRBD2 (5 bases each). The CDR3 runs 17 residues. CDR1 and CDR2 (germline): MNHNS, SASEGT. V gave up 6 bases and J gave up 3 bases, with 24 bases separating them. The CDR3 sequence is CASSDPSPGRQYYEQYF. The CDR3 nucleotides read TGTGCCAGCAGCGACCCTTCCCCGGGACGGCAATACTACGAGCAGTACTTC.

This clonotype was counted at least ten times. The genes are TRBV9 and TRBJ2-1; TRBD1 is a possible D gene (6 bases). Trimming stripped 0 bases from V and 8 bases from J, with 18 bases between. The CDR3 sequence is 16 residues long. CDR1 and CDR2 (germline): SGDLS, YYNGEE. The CDR3: CASSVATGWDFDEQFF. CDR3 nucleotides: TGTGCCAGCAGCGTAGCTACAGGGTGGGATTTCGATGAGCAGTTCTTC. The full variable domain, with the rest looked up from reference TRBV9 and TRBJ2-1, is DSGVTQTPKHLITATGQRVTLRCSPRSGDLSVYWYQQSLDQGLQFLIQYYNGEERAKGNILERFSAQQFPDLHSELNLSSLELGDSALYFCASSVATGWDFDEQFFGPGTRLTVL.

This clonotype has at least ten counts. This chain links TRBV7-8 with TRBJ1-6, with D possibly matching TRBD1 (6 bases). Between the trimmed V and J ends, which lost 5 bases and 7 bases, there was a span of 18 bases. The CDR3 runs 16 residues. Germline CDR1 is SGHVS and CDR2 is FQNEAQ. This chain's CDR3 is CASSPGTRQGNSPLHF. The CDR3 nucleotides read TGTGCCAGCAGCCCTGGTACACGGCAGGGGAATTCACCCCTCCACTTT.

The chain carries TRBV28 and TRBJ1-6; a possible D gene is TRBD1 (5 bases). Germline V gene lookup returns CDR1 MDHEN and CDR2 SYDVKM. CDR3 length: 17 residues. V was trimmed by 1 base and J by 3 bases, leaving 13 bases between them. CDR3 sequence (DNA): TGTGCCAGCAGTTTATATGCAGGGTCCCTCTATAATTCACCCCTCCACTTT. Translation: CASSLYAGSLYNSPLHF.

This clonotype was picked up many times. The gene calls are TRBV30 and TRBJ1-2; 7 nucleotides agree with TRBD1. The CDR3 spans 13 residues. Looked up from germline, CDR1 is GTSNPN and CDR2 is SVGIG (reference sequence). V gave up 4 bases and J gave up 6 bases; unmatched junction bases: 8. Here the CDR3 DNA reads TGTGCCTGGAAAAACAGGGGACGCGATGGCTACACCTTC. This sequence encodes CAWKNRGRDGYTF.